This T cell receptor beta chain was sequenced during a study of T cells in localized non-small cell lung cancer. Study-wide points: Adjacent lung exhibited a median of 57 among the 100 most abundant tumor clones. Greater blood T cell density accompanied longer overall survival. Uninvolved nearby lung showed the greatest T cell clonality, exceeding that found in tumor. Analysis by sequencing included only one tumor region, so heterogeneity remains possible.

The repertoire was sequenced with immunoSEQ multiplex PCR; TCRdb's copy has only in-frame clones and lacks some. The table includes 4,100 or so clones, about 27% detected once. CDR1 is SGHNT, CDR2 YENEEA, per germline. The V end was cut by 4 bases, the J end by 1 base, with 13 bases between. The CDR3 extends over 15 amino acids. This clone has just a few counts. Its antigen is not known. Here the sequenced sample was lung tumor tissue, taken before any cancer treatment. V usage is TRBV11-3 and J usage is TRBJ1-1; TRBD1 is a possible D gene (6 bases). This clonotype originated in a man between 40 and 70 years old with stage III squamous cell lung carcinoma. The CDR3 sequence is CASSSSRGQNTEAFF. DNA for the CDR3: TGTGCCAGCAGCTCCAGCAGGGGACAGAACACTGAAGCTTTCTTT.